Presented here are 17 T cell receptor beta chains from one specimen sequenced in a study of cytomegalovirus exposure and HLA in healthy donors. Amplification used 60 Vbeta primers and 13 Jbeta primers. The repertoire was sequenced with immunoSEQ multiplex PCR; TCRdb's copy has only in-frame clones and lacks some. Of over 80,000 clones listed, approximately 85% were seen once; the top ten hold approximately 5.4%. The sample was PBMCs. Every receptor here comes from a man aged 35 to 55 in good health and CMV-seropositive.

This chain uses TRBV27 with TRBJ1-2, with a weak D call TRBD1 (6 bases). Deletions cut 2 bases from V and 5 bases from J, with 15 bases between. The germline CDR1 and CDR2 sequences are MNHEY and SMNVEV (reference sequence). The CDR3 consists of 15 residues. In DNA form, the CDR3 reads TGTGCCAGCAGTTTAGGCCGCGGGGGCTCATATGGCTACACCTTC. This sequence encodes CASSLGRGGSYGYTF.

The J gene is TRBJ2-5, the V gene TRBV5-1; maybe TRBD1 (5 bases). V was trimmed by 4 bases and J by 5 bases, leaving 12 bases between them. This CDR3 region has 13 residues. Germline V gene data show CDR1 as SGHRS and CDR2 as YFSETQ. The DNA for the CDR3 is TGCGCCAGCAGCCCGGACACGTTGGAGACCCAGTACTTC. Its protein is CASSPDTLETQYF.

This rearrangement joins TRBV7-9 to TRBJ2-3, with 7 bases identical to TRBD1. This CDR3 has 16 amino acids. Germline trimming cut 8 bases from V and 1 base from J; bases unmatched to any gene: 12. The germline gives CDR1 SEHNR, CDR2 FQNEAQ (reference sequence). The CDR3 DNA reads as TGTGCCAGCGATTCACCCCTAGACAGGGGCACAGATACGCAGTATTTT. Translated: CASDSPLDRGTDTQYF.

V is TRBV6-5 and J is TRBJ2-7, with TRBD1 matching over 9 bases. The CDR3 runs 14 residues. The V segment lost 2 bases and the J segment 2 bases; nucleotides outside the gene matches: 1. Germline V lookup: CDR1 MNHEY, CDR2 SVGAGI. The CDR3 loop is CASSYRDRAYEQYF. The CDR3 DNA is TGTGCCAGCAGTTACCGGGACAGGGCCTACGAGCAGTACTTC.

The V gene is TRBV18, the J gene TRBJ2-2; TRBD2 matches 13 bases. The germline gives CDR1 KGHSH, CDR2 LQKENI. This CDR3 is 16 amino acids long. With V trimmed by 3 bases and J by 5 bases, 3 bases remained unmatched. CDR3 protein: CASSPRLAGGTGELFF. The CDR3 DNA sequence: TGTGCCAGCTCACCGCGACTAGCGGGGGGAACCGGGGAGCTGTTTTTT. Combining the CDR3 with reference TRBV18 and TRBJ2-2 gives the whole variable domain NAGVMQNPRHLVRRRGQEARLRCSPMKGHSHVYWYRQLPEEGLKFMVYLQKENIIDESGMPKERFSAEFPKEGPSILRIQQVVRGDSAAYFCASSPRLAGGTGELFFGEGSRLTVL.

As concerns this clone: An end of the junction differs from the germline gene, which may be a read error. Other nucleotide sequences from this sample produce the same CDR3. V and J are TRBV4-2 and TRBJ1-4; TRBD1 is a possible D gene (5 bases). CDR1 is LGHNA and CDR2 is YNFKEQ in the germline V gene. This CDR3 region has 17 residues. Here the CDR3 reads CASSQGERGTTNEKLFF. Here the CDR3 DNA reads TGTGCCAGTAGCCAAGGGGAAAGGGGCACAACTAATGAAAAACTGTTTTTT.

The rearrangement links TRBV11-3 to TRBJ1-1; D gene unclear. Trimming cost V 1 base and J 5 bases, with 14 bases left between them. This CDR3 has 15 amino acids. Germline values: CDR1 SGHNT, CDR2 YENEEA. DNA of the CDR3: TGTGCCAGCAGCTTAGTAGAATCTGGTTGTACTGAAGCTTTCTTT. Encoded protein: CASSLVESGCTEAFF.

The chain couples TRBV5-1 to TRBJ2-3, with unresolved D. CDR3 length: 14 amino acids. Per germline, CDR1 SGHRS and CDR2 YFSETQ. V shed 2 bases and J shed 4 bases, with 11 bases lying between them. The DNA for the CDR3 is TGCGCCAGCAGCTTCCTCACCGAGGCAGATACGCAGTATTTT. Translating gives CASSFLTEADTQYF.

CDR3 loop: CASSLGRGTYEQYF. As DNA, the CDR3 is TGTGCCAGCAGCTTAGGCAGGGGCACCTACGAGCAGTACTTC. The chain has TRBV7-8 and TRBJ2-7, with D maybe TRBD1 (6 bases). CDR1 SGHVS and CDR2 FQNEAQ come from the germline V gene. CDR3 length: 14 residues. With 1 base removed from V and 2 bases from J, the gap between germline ends came to 9 bases.

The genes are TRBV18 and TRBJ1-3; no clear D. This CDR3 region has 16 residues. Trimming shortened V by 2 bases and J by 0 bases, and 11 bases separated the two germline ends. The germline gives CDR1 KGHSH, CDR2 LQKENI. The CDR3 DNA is TGTGCCAGCTCACCAAACTACCTTCCCTCTGGAAACACCATATATTTT. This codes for CASSPNYLPSGNTIYF.

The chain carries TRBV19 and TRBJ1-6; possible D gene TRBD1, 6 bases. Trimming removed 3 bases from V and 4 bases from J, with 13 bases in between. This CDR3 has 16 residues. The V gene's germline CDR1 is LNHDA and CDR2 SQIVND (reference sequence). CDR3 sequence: CASSMGARRYNSPLHF. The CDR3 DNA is TGTGCCAGTAGTATGGGGGCAAGGCGGTATAATTCACCCCTCCACTTT.

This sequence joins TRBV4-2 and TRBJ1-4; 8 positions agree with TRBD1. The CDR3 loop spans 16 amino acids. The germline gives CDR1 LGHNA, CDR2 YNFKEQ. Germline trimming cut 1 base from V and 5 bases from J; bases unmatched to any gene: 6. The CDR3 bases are TGTGCCAGCAGCCAAGGGGGGAACAGGGGGAATGAAAAACTGTTTTTT. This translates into CASSQGGNRGNEKLFF.

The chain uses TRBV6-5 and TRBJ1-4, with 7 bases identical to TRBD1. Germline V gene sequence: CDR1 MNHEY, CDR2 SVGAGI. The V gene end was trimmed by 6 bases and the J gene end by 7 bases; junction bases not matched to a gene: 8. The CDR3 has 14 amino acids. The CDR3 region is CASRDREGSEKLFF. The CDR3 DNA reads TGTGCCAGCAGAGACAGGGAAGGAAGTGAAAAACTGTTTTTT.

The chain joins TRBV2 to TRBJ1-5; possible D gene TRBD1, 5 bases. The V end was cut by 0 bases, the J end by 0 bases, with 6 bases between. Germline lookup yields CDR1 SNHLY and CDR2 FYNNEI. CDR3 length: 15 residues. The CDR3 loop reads CASSEAGGSNQPQHF. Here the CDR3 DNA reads TGTGCCAGCAGTGAAGCGGGGGGTAGCAATCAGCCCCAGCATTTT.

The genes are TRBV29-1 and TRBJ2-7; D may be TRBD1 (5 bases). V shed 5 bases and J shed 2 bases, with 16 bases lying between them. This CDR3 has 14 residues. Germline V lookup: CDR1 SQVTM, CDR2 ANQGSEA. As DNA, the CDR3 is TGCAGCGTTCGCTTGGCCGGCAGGGCCTACGAGCAGTACTTC. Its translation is CSVRLAGRAYEQYF.

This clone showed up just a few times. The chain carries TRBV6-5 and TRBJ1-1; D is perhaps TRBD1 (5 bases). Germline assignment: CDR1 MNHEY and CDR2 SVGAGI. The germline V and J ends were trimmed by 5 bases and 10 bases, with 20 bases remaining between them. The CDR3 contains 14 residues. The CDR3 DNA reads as TGTGCCAGCAGTCGGTCGGGGGTCTCACTTTCAGCTTTCTTT. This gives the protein CASSRSGVSLSAFF.

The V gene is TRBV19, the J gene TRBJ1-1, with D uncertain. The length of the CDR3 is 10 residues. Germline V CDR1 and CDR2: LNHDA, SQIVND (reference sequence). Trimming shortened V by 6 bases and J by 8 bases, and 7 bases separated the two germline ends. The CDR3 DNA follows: TGTGCCAGTAGACGCGAGGAAGCTTTCTTT. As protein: CASRREEAFF.